This TCR beta chain emerged from a study of T-cell reconstitution after alpha-beta-depleted transplantation in children. This clonotype was observed at least ten times. Germline CDR1 SGHTA, CDR2 FQGNSA. CDR3 length: 14 residues. Trimming pared 1 base from V and 6 bases from J, leaving 13 bases between. The library targeted TCRbeta and was prepared with unique molecular identifiers. MiXCR was run by TCRdb on the PCR reads, yielding one entry per CDR3 protein. The sample includes about 610,000 distinct CDR3 sequences, over 9.5% of them seen just once. This specimen consisted of PBMCs from the stem cell graft donor, obtained from the stem cell graft. V and J are TRBV7-2 and TRBJ2-7; tentatively, D is TRBD1 or TRBD2 (5 bases each). The sequence came from a human donor who donated a stem cell graft to a child with acute myeloid leukemia. The CDR3 nucleotides read TGTGCCAGCAGCTTAGAGGGGCGGGCCCCCGAGCAGTACTTC. Protein: CASSLEGRAPEQYF.